Here is one T cell receptor beta chain with its context. The data derive from a study of blood T cell repertoires in COVID-19. Clones were read by immunoSEQ multiplex PCR, and TCRdb kept only the in-frame ones, dropping some. The sample holds 300,000 to 400,000 clones, approximately 90% seen once. V dropped 8 bases and J dropped 2; count of bases not matched to a gene: 8. The CDR3 spans 14 residues. The germline gives CDR1 MNHEY, CDR2 SVGAGI. Source material: PBMCs or T cells enriched from blood (not recorded which). This chain connects TRBV6-5 to TRBJ1-2, with 7 bases lining up with TRBD1. This TCR was recovered from a woman aged 18-30 years who had recovered from COVID-19. The CDR3 sequence is CASATGQKNYGYTF. CDR3 DNA: TGTGCCAGCGCTACGGGACAGAAAAACTATGGCTACACCTTC.